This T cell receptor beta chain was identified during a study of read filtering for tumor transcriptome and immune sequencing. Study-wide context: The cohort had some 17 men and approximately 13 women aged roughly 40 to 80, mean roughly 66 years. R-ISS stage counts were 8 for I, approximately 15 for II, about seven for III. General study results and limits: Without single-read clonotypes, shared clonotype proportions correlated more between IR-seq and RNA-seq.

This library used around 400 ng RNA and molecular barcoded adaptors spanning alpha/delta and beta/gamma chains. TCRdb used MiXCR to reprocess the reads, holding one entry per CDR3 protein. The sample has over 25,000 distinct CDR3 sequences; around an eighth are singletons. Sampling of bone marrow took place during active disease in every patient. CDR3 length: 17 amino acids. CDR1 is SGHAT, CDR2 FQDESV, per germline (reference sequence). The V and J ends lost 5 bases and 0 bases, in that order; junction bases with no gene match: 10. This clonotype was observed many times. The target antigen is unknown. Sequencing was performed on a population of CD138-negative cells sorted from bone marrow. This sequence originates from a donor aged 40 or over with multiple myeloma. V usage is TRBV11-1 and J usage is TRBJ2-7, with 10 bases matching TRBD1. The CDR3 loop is CASSILRQGASSYEQYF. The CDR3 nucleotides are TGTGCCAGCAGCATCCTTAGACAGGGGGCGAGCTCCTACGAGCAGTACTTC.